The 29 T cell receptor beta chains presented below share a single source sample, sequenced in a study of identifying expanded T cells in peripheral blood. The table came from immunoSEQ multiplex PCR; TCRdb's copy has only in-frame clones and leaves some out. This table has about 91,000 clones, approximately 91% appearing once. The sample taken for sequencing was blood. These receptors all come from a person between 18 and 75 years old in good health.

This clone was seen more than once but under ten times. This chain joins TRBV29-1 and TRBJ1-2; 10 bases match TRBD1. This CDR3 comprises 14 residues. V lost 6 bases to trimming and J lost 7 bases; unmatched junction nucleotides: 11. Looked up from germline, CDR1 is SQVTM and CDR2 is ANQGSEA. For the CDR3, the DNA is TGCAGCGTCCGCAGCGGGACAGGGGTTTTTGGCTACACCTTC. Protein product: CSVRSGTGVFGYTF. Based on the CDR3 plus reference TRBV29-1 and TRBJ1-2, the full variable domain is SAVISQKPSRDICQRGTSLTIQCQVDSQVTMMFWYRQQPGQSLTLIATANQGSEATYESGFVIDKFPISRPNLTFSTLTVSNMSPEDSSIYLCSVRSGTGVFGYTFGSGTRLTVV.

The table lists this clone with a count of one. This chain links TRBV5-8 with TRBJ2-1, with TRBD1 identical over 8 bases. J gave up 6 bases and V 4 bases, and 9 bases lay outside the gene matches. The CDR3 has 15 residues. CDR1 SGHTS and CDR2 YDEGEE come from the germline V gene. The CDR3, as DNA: TGTGCCAGCAGCAACCGGGACAGGACACTCAATGAGCAGTTCTTC. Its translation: CASSNRDRTLNEQFF.

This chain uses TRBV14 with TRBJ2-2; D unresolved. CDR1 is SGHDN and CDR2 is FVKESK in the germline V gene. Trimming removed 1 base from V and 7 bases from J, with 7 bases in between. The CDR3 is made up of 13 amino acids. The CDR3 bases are TGTGCCAGCAGCCAAGTGTTCAACGGGGAGCTGTTTTTT. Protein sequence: CASSQVFNGELFF.

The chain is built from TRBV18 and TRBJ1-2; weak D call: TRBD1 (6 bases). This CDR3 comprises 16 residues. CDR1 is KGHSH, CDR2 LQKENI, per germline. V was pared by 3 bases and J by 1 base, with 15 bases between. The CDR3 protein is CASSPASGALNYGYTF. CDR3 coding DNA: TGTGCCAGCTCACCGGCCTCGGGGGCCCTTAACTATGGCTACACCTTC.

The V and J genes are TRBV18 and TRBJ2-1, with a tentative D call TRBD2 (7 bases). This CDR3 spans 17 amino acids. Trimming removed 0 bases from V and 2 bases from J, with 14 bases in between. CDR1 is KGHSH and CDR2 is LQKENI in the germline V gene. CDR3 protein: CASSPPNRGGPYNEQFF. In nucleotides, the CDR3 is TGTGCCAGCTCACCACCCAACCGCGGGGGCCCCTACAATGAGCAGTTCTTC.

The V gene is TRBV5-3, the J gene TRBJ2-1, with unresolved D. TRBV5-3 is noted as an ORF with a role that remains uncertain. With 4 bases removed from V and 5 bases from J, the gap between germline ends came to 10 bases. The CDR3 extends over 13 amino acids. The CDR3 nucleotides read TGTGCCAGAAGCCCCCTTTTGGACAATGAGCAGTTCTTC. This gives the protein CARSPLLDNEQFF.

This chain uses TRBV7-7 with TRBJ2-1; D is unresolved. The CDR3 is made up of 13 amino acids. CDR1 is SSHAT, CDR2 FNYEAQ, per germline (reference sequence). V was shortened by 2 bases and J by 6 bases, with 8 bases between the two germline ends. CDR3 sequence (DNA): TGTGCCAGCAGCTTATTGAATGGCAATGAGCAGTTCTTC. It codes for CASSLLNGNEQFF. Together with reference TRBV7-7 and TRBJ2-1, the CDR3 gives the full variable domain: GAGVSQSPRYKVTKRGQDVTLRCDPISSHATLYWYQQALGQGPEFLTYFNYEAQPDKSGLPSDRFSAERPEGSISTLTIQRTEQRDSAMYRCASSLLNGNEQFFGPGTRLTVL.

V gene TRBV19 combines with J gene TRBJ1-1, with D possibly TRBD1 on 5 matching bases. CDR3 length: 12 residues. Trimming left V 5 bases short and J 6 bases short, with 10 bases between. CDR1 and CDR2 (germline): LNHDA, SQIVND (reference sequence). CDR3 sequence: CASSYGAAEAFF. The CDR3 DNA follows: TGTGCCAGTAGTTATGGGGCCGCTGAAGCTTTCTTT. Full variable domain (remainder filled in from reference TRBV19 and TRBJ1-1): DGGITQSPKYLFRKEGQNVTLSCEQNLNHDAMYWYRQDPGQGLRLIYYSQIVNDFQKGDIAEGYSVSREKKESFPLTVTSAQKNPTAFYLCASSYGAAEAFFGQGTRLTVV.

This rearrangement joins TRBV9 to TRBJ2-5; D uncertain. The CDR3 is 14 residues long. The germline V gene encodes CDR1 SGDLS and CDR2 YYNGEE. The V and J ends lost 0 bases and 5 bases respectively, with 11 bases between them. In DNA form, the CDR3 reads TGTGCCAGCAGCGTAGACCAGGTCCAGGAGACCCAGTACTTC. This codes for CASSVDQVQETQYF. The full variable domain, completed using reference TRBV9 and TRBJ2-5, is DSGVTQTPKHLITATGQRVTLRCSPRSGDLSVYWYQQSLDQGLQFLIQYYNGEERAKGNILERFSAQQFPDLHSELNLSSLELGDSALYFCASSVDQVQETQYFGPGTRLLVL.

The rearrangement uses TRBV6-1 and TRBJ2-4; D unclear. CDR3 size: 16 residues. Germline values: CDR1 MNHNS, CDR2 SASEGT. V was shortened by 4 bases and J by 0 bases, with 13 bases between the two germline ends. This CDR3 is CASSVSVDGAKNIQYF. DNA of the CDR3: TGTGCCAGCAGTGTTTCGGTAGACGGAGCCAAAAACATTCAGTACTTC.

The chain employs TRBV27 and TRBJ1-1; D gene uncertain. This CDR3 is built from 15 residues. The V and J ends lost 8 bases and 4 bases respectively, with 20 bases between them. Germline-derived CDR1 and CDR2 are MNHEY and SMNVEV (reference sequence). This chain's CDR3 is CASSFAHGGFTEAFF. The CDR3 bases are TGTGCCAGCTCTTTCGCACATGGCGGCTTCACTGAAGCTTTCTTT.

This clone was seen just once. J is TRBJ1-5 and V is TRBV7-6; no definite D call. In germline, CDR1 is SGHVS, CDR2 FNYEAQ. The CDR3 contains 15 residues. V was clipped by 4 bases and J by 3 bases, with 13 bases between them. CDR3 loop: CASSSAGGINQPQHF. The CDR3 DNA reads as TGTGCCAGCAGCTCCGCGGGCGGGATCAATCAGCCCCAGCATTTT.

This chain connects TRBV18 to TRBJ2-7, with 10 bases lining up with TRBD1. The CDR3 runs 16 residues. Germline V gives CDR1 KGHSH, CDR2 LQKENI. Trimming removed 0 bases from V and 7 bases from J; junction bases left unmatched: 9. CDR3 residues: CASSPPGGTGAWEQYF. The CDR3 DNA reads TGTGCCAGCTCACCACCGGGCGGGACAGGGGCATGGGAGCAGTACTTC. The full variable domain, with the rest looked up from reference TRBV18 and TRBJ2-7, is NAGVMQNPRHLVRRRGQEARLRCSPMKGHSHVYWYRQLPEEGLKFMVYLQKENIIDESGMPKERFSAEFPKEGPSILRIQQVVRGDSAAYFCASSPPGGTGAWEQYFGPGTRLTVT.

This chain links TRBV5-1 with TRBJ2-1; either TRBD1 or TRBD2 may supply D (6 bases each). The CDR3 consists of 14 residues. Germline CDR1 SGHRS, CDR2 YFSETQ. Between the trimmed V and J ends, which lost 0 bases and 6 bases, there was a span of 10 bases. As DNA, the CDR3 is TGCGCCAGCAGCTTGGCCGGAGGGGGCAATGAGCAGTTCTTC. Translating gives CASSLAGGGNEQFF.

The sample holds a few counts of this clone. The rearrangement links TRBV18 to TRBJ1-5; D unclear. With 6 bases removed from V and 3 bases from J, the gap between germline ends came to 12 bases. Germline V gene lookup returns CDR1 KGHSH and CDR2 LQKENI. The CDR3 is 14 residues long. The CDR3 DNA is TGTGCCAGCTCCCTCGGACGGAACAATCAGCCCCAGCATTTT. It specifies CASSLGRNNQPQHF.

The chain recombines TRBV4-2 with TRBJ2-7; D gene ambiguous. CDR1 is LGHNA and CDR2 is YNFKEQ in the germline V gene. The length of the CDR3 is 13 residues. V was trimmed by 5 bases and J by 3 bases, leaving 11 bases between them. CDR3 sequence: CASSGSKDYEQYF. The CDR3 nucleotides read TGTGCCAGCAGCGGCTCCAAGGACTACGAGCAGTACTTC.

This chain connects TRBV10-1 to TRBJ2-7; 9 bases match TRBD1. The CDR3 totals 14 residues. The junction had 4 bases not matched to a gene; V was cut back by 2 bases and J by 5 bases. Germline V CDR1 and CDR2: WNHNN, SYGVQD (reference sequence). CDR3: CASSEGQGWNEQYF. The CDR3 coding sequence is TGCGCCAGCAGTGAGGGACAGGGGTGGAACGAGCAGTACTTC.

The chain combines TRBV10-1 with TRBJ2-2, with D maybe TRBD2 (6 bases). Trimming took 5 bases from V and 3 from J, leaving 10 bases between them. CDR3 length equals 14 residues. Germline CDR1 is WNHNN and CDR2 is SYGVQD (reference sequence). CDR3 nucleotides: TGCGCCAGCAGTAGGCGACTAGACACCGGGGAGCTGTTTTTT. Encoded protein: CASSRRLDTGELFF.

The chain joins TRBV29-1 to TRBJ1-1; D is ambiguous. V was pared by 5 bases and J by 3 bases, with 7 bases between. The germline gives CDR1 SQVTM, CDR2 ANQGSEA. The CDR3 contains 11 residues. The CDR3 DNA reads TGCAGCGTTTTTTGGGACACTGAAGCTTTCTTT. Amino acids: CSVFWDTEAFF.

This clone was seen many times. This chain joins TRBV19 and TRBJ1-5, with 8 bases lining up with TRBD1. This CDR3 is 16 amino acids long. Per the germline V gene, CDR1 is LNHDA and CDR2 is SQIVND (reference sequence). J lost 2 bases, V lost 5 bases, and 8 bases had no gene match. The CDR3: CASSAQGASGNQPQHF. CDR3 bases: TGTGCCAGTAGTGCCCAGGGGGCCTCGGGCAATCAGCCCCAGCATTTT.

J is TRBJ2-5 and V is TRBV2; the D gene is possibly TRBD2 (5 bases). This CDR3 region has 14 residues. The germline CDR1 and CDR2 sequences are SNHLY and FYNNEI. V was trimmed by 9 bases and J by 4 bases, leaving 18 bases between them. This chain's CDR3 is CASALETIGETQYF. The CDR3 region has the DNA TGTGCCAGTGCCTTGGAGACTATAGGAGAGACCCAGTACTTC.

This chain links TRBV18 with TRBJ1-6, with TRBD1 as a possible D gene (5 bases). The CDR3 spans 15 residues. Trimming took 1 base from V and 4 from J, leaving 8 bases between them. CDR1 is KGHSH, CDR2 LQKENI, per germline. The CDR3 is CASSPQGLYNSPLHF. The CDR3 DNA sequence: TGTGCCAGCTCACCACAGGGGCTTTATAATTCACCCCTCCACTTT.

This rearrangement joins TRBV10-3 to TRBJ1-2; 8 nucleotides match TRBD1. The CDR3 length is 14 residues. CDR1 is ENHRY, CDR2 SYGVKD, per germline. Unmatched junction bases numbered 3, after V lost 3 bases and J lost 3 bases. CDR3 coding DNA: TGTGCCATCAGTGAACAGGGGGGATACTATGGCTACACCTTC. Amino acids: CAISEQGGYYGYTF.

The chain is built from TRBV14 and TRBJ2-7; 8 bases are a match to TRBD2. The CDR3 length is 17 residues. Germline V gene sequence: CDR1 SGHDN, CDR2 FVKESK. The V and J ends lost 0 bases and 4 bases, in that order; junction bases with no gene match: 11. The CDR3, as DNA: TGTGCCAGCAGCCAAGATAGGCGCGGGGGGCCAGGTTACGAGCAGTACTTC. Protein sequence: CASSQDRRGGPGYEQYF.

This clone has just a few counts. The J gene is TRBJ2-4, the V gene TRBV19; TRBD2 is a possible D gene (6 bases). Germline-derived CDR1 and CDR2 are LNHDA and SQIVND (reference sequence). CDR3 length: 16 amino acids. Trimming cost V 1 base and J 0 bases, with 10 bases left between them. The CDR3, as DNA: TGTGCCAGTAGTATAGGGGGGACTTTAGCCAAAAACATTCAGTACTTC. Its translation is CASSIGGTLAKNIQYF.

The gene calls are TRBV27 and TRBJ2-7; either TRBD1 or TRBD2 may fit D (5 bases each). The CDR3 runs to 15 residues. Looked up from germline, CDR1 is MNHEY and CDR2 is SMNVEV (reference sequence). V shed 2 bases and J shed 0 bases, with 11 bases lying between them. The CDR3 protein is CASSLVGDSSYEQYF. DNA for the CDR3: TGTGCCAGCAGTTTAGTGGGAGACAGCTCCTACGAGCAGTACTTC.

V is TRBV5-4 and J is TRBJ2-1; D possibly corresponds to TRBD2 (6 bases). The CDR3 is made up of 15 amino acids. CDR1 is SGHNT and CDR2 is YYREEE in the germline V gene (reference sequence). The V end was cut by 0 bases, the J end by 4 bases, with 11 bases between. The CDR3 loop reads CASSLEGGPYNEQFF. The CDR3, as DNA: TGTGCCAGCAGCTTGGAGGGAGGCCCTTACAATGAGCAGTTCTTC. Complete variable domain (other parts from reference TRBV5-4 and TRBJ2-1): ETGVTQSPTHLIKTRGQQVTLRCSSQSGHNTVSWYQQALGQGPQFIFQYYREEENGRGNFPPRFSGLQFPNYSSELNVNALELDDSALYLCASSLEGGPYNEQFFGPGTRLTVL.

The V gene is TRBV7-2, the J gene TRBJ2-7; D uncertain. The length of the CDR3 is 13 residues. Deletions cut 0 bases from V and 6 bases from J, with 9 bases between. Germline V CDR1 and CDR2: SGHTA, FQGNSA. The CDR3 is CASSLAMRSEQYF. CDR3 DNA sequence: TGTGCCAGCAGCTTAGCGATGAGAAGCGAGCAGTACTTC.

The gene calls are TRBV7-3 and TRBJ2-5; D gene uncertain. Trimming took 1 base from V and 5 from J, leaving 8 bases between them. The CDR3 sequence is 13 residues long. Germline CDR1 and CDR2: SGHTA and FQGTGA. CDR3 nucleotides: TGTGCCAGCAGCTTAATTGCGCGGGAGACCCAGTACTTC. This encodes CASSLIARETQYF.